This T cell receptor beta chain was captured in a study of blood T cell repertoires in COVID-19. Study overall: Samples representing acute and convalescent COVID-19 were sourced from the United States, Italy and Spain. T cells, B-cell-depleted T cells, or PBMCs provided the cDNA or gDNA that served as material.

Seattle enrolled patients during active infection and tracked them longitudinally. In the study's own analysis: Estimation of nucleated cell counts was performed using reference gene primer amplification. The table came from immunoSEQ multiplex PCR; TCRdb's copy has only in-frame clones and leaves some out. V and J calls and clone size are given by that table; D and trimming were obtained from the DNA. The sample gives 400,000 to 450,000 clones, approximately 90% of which show up once; 0.7% to 1% is in the top ten. The ends were cut back, 7 bases at V and 4 bases at J, with 10 bases in the middle. The CDR3 is made up of 12 amino acids. Germline CDR1 and CDR2: ENHRY and SYGVKD.

The receptor comes from a man younger than 35 with COVID-19, enrolled during active disease. The sequencing sample was made of peripheral blood. The chain links TRBV10-3 to TRBJ1-1, with a weak D call TRBD1 (6 bases). In DNA form, the CDR3 reads TGTGCCATCAAGGGGGGGGGCACTGAAGCTTTCTTT. It specifies CAIKGGGTEAFF.